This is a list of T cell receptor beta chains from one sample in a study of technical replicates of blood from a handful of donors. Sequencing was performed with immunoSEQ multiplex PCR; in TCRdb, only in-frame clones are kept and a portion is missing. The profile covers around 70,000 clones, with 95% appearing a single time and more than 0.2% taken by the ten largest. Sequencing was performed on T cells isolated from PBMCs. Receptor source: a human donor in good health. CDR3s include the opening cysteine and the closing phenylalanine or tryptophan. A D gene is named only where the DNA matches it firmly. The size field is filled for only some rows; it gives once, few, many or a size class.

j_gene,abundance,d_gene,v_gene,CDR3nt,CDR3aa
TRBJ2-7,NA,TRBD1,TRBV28,TGTGCCACCAGCACCCGGACAGGGTTCGAGAACGAGCAGTACTTC,CATSTRTGFENEQYF
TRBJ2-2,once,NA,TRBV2,TGTGCCAGCAGTCTACGACAGCCCCTCACCGGGGAGCTGTTTTTT,CASSLRQPLTGELFF
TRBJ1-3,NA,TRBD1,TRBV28,TGTGCCAGCAGTTTGTCTTTTATCACCGGGACAGGGAATAACACCATATATTTT,CASSLSFITGTGNNTIYF
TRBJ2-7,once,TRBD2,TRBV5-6,TGTGCCAGCAGCTTGCCAGGTAGCGGGAATTCCCACGAGCAGTACTTC,CASSLPGSGNSHEQYF
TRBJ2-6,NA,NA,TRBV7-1,TGTGCCAGCAGCACTTCCGAACGAGGACAAAGTCGGGCCAACGTCCTGACTTTC,CASSTSERGQSRANVLTF
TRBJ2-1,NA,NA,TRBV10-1,TGCGCCAGCAGTGAGTCGGGGGGTCTCTACAATGAGCAGTTCTTC,CASSESGGLYNEQFF
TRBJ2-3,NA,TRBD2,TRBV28,TGTGCCAGCAGTTTATTAGGAAGCGGGAGGGCCGGAGATACGCAGTATTTT,CASSLLGSGRAGDTQYF
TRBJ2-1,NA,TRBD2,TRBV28,TGTGCCAGCCTTTCACGGGACTACGAGCAGTTCTTC,CASLSRDYEQFF
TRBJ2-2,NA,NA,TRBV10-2,TGCGCCAGCACCAAAGGAGGACTTAACACCGGGGAGCTGTTTTTT,CASTKGGLNTGELFF
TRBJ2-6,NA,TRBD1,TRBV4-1,TGCGCCAGCAGAGCGCCGGGACAGGCAAAATCTGGGGCCAACGTCCTGACTTTC,CASRAPGQAKSGANVLTF
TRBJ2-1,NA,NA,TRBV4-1,TGCGCCAGCAGGCAGGGCCCCAATGAGCAGTTCTTC,CASRQGPNEQFF
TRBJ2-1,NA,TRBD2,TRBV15,TGTGCCACCAGCAGAGAGACTAGCGGCAATGAGCAGTTCTTC,CATSRETSGNEQFF
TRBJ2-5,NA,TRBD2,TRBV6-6,TGTGCCAGCAGTTACGGACTAGCGCAAGAGACCCAGTACTTC,CASSYGLAQETQYF